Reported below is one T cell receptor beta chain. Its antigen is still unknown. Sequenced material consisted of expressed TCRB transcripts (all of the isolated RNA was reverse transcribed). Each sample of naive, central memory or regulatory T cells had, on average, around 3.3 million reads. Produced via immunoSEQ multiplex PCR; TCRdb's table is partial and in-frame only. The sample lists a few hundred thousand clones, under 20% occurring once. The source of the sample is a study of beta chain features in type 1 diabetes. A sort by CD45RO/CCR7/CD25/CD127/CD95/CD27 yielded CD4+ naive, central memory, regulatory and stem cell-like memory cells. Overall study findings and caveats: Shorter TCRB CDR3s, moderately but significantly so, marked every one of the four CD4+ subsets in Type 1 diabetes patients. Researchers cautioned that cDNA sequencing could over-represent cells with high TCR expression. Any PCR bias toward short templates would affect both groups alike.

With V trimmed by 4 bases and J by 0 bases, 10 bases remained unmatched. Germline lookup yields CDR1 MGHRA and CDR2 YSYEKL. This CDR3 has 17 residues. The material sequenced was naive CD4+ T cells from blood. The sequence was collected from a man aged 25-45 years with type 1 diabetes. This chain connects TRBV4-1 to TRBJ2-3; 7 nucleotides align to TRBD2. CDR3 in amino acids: CASSPSGGRSSTDTQYF. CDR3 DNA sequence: TGCGCCAGCAGCCCATCCGGGGGGAGGTCTAGCACAGATACGCAGTATTTT.